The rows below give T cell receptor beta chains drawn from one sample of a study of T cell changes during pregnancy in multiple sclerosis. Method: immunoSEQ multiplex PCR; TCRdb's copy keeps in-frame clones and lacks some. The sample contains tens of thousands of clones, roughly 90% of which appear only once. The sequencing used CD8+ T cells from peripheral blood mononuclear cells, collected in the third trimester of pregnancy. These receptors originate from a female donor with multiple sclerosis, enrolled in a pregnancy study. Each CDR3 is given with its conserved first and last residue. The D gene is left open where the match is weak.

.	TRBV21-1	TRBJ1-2	CASSKESEGNYGYTF	TGTGCCAGCAGCAAAGAGAGCGAGGGTAACTATGGCTACACCTTC
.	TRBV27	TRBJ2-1	CASSSTSPTRYNEQFF	TGTGCCAGCAGTTCGACTAGTCCCACACGGTACAATGAGCAGTTCTTC
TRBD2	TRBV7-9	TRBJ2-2	CASSFVRGGRAAGELFF	TGTGCCAGCAGCTTCGTCCGTGGCGGGAGGGCCGCCGGGGAGCTGTTTTTT
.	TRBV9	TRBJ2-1	CASSDGGVYNEQFF	TGTGCCAGCAGCGACGGAGGAGTCTACAATGAGCAGTTCTTC
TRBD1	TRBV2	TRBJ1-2	CASRDRGPDGYTF	TGTGCCAGCCGGGACAGGGGGCCTGATGGCTACACCTTC
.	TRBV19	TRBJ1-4	CASRKRTVTNEKLFF	TGTGCCAGTAGGAAACGAACAGTCACTAATGAAAAACTGTTTTTT
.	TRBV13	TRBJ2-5	CASSLGRGEETQYF	TGTGCCAGCAGCTTAGGCAGGGGCGAAGAGACCCAGTACTTC
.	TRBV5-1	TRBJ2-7	CASSLAPSRGYEQYF	TGCGCCAGCAGCTTGGCTCCATCTAGGGGCTACGAGCAGTACTTC
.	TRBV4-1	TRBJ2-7	CASSLQDWDEQYF	TGCGCCAGCAGCCTTCAGGATTGGGACGAGCAGTACTTC
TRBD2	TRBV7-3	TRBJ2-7	CASSLTSGPSYEQYF	TGTGCCAGCAGCCTAACTAGCGGCCCATCCTACGAGCAGTACTTC
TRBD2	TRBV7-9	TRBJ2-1	CASSHLGGGSYNEQFF	TGTGCCAGCAGCCACCTGGGCGGGGGGTCCTACAATGAGCAGTTCTTC
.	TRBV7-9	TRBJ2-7	CASSSNGGPYEQYF	TGTGCCAGCAGCTCGAACGGGGGACCCTACGAGCAGTACTTC
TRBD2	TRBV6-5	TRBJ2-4	CASSYSPGGKNIQYF	TGTGCCAGCAGTTACTCTCCGGGAGGAAAAAACATTCAGTACTTC
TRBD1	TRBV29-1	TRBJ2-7	CSVFTGGTYYEQYF	TGCAGCGTCTTCACAGGGGGTACCTACTACGAGCAGTACTTC
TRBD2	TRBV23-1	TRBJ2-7	CATRGVDYEQYF	TGCGCCACCCGGGGGGTGGACTACGAGCAGTACTTC
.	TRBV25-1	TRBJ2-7	CASSEWRGISYEQYF	TGTGCCAGCAGTGAATGGCGGGGAATCTCCTACGAGCAGTACTTC
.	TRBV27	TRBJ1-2	CASSFVKPDGRGGYTF	TGTGCCAGCAGTTTCGTTAAGCCTGATGGTCGCGGTGGCTACACCTTC